This record concerns one TCR beta chain sequence. The sample originates from a study of technical replicates of blood from several donors. Measured with immunoSEQ multiplex PCR; TCRdb has only the in-frame clones, and not every one. The data contain some 77,000 clones, roughly 90% of them singletons. The V and J ends lost 2 bases and 8 bases, in that order; junction bases with no gene match: 12. The CDR3 length is 16 residues. The germline CDR1 and CDR2 sequences are MNHEY and SMNVEV (reference sequence). Specimen: T cells isolated from PBMCs. The clonotype was recovered from a human donor in good health. This rearrangement joins TRBV27 to TRBJ2-1, with 7 nucleotides matching TRBD1. CDR3 bases: TGTGCCAGCAGTTTAGAGGTGGGGACAGCGTTTCATGAGCAGTTCTTC. Protein sequence: CASSLEVGTAFHEQFF.